The 8 T cell receptor beta chains listed next were all sequenced from one sample in a study of beta chain features in type 1 diabetes (dated by TCRdb to 2016 to 2019). Libraries were constructed by the immunoSEQ multiplex PCR assay. All of the isolated RNA was reverse transcribed with the High Capacity cDNA Reverse Transcription Kit, so expressed TCRB transcripts were sequenced. This immuneACCESS table, as held by TCRdb, lists in-frame sequences with V and J called but not all clones. Of the missing ones, under half trace to an unresolved V gene in checked studies; the others have no known cause. The sample profile shows 200,000 to 250,000 clones; under 70% of them were found once. The ten top clones hold approximately 0.053% of the sample. The specimen was naive CD4+ T cells from blood. Per the publication, the cell subset or site label means: true naive CD4+ T cells. Receptor source: a man aged 30 to 39 in good health.

The chain recombines TRBV30 with TRBJ1-5; D not resolved. Deletions cut 0 bases from V and 5 bases from J, with 11 bases between. CDR3 length equals 14 residues. Germline assignment: CDR1 GTSNPN and CDR2 SVGIG (reference sequence). The CDR3 spells CAWSVARPDQPQHF. Written as DNA, the CDR3 is TGTGCCTGGAGTGTAGCCAGGCCGGATCAGCCCCAGCATTTT.

In its sample, this clone was seen a few times. V is TRBV5-6 and J is TRBJ2-3; no reliable D call. V lost 4 bases, J lost 6 bases, and 6 bases lay in between. CDR1 is SGHDT, CDR2 YYEEEE, per germline. The CDR3 spans 11 residues. CDR3 residues: CASSRADTQYF. The CDR3, as DNA: TGTGCCAGCAGCAGGGCGGATACGCAGTATTTT.

This clone was found a few times. V is TRBV10-1 and J is TRBJ2-5; D is unclear. V shed 3 bases and J shed 5 bases, with 10 bases lying between them. This CDR3 comprises 13 residues. Germline V gene data show CDR1 as WNHNN and CDR2 as SYGVQD (reference sequence). Here the CDR3 reads CASSEGSEETQYF. The CDR3 DNA follows: TGCGCCAGCAGTGAAGGATCGGAGGAGACCCAGTACTTC.

This chain uses TRBV18 with TRBJ2-5, with D hard to call. CDR3 length equals 12 residues. V was clipped by 2 bases and J by 4 bases, with 5 bases between them. Germline-derived CDR1 and CDR2 are KGHSH and LQKENI. In DNA form, the CDR3 reads TGTGCCAGCTCACCAAACGGAGAGACCCAGTACTTC. It translates to CASSPNGETQYF. The full variable domain, with the rest looked up from reference TRBV18 and TRBJ2-5, is NAGVMQNPRHLVRRRGQEARLRCSPMKGHSHVYWYRQLPEEGLKFMVYLQKENIIDESGMPKERFSAEFPKEGPSILRIQQVVRGDSAAYFCASSPNGETQYFGPGTRLLVL.

This clone was found a few times. V gene TRBV30 combines with J gene TRBJ2-7, with D unclear. This CDR3 is 10 amino acids long. Germline loops: CDR1 GTSNPN, CDR2 SVGIG (reference sequence). Trimming took 5 bases from V and 5 from J, leaving 7 bases between them. CDR3 residues: CAWATDEQYF. The CDR3 nucleotides read TGTGCCTGGGCTACGGACGAGCAGTACTTC.

The V and J genes are TRBV2 and TRBJ2-3; D gene ambiguous. Germline CDR1 and CDR2: SNHLY and FYNNEI. The CDR3 spans 13 residues. V lost 10 bases and J lost 0, with 11 bases in between. The CDR3 region is CAIPLTSTDTQYF. The CDR3 DNA is TGTGCCATCCCACTAACTAGCACAGATACGCAGTATTTT. The whole variable domain, remainder taken from reference TRBV2 and TRBJ2-3, is EPEVTQTPSHQVTQMGQEVILRCVPISNHLYFYWYRQILGQKVEFLVSFYNNEISEKSEIFDDQFSVERPDGSNFTLKIRSTKLEDSAMYFCAIPLTSTDTQYFGPGTRLTVL.

The gene calls are TRBV7-2 and TRBJ2-5; TRBD2 agrees at 7 bases. This CDR3 contains 16 residues. The V and J ends lost 5 bases and 5 bases, in that order; junction bases with no gene match: 14. Per the germline V gene, CDR1 is SGHTA and CDR2 is FQGNSA. The chain's CDR3 is CASSMVTSKNVETQYF. In DNA form, the CDR3 reads TGTGCCAGCAGCATGGTGACTAGCAAGAACGTGGAGACCCAGTACTTC.

CDR3 loop: CASSDLAGGPQGDEQFF. The CDR3 bases are TGTGCCAGCAGTGACCTAGCGGGAGGCCCCCAGGGGGATGAGCAGTTCTTC. V usage is TRBV2 and J usage is TRBJ2-1; 11 positions match TRBD2. The ends lost 3 bases at V and 8 bases at J; junction bases unmatched: 12. Germline values: CDR1 SNHLY, CDR2 FYNNEI. The length of the CDR3 is 17 residues.